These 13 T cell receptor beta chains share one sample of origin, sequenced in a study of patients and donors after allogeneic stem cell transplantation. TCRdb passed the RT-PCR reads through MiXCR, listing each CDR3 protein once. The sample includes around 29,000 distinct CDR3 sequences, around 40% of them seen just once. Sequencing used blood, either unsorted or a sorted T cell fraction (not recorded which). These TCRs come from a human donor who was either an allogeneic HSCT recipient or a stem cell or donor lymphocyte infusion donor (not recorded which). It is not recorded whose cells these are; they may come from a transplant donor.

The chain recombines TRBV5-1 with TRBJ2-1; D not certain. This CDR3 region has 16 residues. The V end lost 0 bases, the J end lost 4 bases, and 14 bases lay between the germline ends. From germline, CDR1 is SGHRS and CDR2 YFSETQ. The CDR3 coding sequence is TGCGCCAGCAGCTTGGGCGGAATCGCCACGTACAATGAGCAGTTCTTC. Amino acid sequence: CASSLGGIATYNEQFF. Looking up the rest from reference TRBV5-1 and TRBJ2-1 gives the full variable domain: KAGVTQTPRYLIKTRGQQVTLSCSPISGHRSVSWYQQTPGQGLQFLFEYFSETQRNKGNFPGRFSGRQFSNSRSEMNVSTLELGDSALYLCASSLGGIATYNEQFFGPGTRLTVL.

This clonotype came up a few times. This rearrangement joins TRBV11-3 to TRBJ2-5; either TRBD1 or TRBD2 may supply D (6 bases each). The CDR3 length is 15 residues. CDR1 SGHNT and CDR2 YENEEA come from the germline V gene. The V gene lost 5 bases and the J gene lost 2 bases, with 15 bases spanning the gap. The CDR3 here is CASSQREGGQETQYF. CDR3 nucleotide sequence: TGTGCCAGCAGCCAGAGAGAGGGGGGTCAAGAGACCCAGTACTTC.

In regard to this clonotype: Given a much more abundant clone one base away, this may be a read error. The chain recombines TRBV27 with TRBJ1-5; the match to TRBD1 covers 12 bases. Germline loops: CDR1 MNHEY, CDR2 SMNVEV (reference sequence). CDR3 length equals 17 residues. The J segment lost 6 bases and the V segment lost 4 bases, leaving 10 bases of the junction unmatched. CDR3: CASSYRPGTGGLQPQHF. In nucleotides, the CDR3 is TGTGCCAGCAGTTACCGCCCCGGGACAGGGGGCCTTCAGCCCCAGCATTTT.

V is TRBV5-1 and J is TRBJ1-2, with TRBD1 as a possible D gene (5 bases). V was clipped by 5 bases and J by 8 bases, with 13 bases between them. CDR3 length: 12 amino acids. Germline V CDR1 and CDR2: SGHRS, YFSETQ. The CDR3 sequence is CASRDISGGYTF. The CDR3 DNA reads TGCGCCAGCAGGGACATTTCTGGAGGCTACACCTTC.

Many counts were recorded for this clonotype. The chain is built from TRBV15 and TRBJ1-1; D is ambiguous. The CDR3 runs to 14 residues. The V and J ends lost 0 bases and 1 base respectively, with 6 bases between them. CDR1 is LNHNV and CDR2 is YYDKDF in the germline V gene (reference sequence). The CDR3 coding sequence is TGTGCCACCAGCAGAGATATCGGGAACACTGAAGCTTTCTTT. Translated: CATSRDIGNTEAFF.

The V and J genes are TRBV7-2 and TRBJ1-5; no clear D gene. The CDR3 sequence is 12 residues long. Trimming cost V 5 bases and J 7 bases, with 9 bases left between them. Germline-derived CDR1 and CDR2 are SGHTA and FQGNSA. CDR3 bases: TGTGCCAGCAGCCCCCTAGGCCAGCCCCAGCATTTT. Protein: CASSPLGQPQHF.

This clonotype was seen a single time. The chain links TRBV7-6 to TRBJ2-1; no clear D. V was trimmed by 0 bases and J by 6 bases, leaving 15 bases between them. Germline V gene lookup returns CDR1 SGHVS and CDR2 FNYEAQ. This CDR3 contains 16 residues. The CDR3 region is CASSLAKGVQVNEQFF. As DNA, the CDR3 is TGTGCCAGCAGCTTAGCGAAAGGAGTTCAGGTCAATGAGCAGTTCTTC.

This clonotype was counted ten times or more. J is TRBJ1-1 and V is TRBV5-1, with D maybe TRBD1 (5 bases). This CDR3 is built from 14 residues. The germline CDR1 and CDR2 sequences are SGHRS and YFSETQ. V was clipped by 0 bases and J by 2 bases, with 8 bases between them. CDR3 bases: TGCGCCAGCAGCTTGGATGGGGGTAACACTGAAGCTTTCTTT. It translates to CASSLDGGNTEAFF.

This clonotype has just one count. Here the CDR3 DNA reads TGTGCCAGCAGTAGGGCCTCAGGGCTCTACGAGCAGTACGTC. It codes for CASSRASGLYEQYV. This chain links TRBV6-5 with TRBJ2-7; tentative D call: TRBD1 (5 bases). The CDR3 runs 14 residues. Germline-derived CDR1 and CDR2 are MNHEY and SVGAGI. With 5 bases removed from V and 3 bases from J, the gap between germline ends came to 14 bases.

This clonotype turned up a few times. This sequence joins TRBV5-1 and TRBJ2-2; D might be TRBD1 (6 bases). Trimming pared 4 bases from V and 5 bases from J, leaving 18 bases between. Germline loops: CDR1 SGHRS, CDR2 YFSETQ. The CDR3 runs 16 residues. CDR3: CASSPLTGATTGELFF. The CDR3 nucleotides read TGCGCCAGCAGCCCTTTGACAGGCGCAACAACCGGGGAGCTGTTTTTT. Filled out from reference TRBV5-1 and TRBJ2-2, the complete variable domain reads KAGVTQTPRYLIKTRGQQVTLSCSPISGHRSVSWYQQTPGQGLQFLFEYFSETQRNKGNFPGRFSGRQFSNSRSEMNVSTLELGDSALYLCASSPLTGATTGELFFGEGSRLTVL.

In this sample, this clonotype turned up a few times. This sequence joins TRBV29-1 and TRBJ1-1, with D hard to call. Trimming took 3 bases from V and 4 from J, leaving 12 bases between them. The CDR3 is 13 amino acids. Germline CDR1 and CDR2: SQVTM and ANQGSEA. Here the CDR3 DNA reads TGCAGCGTTGAGGGCTTGACGGGCACTGAAGCTTTCTTT. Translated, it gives CSVEGLTGTEAFF.

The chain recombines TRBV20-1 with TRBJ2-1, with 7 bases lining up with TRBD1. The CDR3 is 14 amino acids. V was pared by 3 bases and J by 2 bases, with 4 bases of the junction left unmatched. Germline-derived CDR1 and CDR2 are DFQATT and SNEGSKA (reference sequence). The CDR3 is CSASGDSPYNEQFF. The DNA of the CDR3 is TGCAGTGCTAGCGGGGACAGCCCCTACAATGAGCAGTTCTTC.

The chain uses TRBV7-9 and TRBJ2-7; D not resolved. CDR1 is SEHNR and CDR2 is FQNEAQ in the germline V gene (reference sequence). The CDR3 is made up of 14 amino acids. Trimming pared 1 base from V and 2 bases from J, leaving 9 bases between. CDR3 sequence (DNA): TGTGCCAGCAGCTTAGTCCCGAGACCCTACGAGCAGTACTTC. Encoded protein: CASSLVPRPYEQYF.